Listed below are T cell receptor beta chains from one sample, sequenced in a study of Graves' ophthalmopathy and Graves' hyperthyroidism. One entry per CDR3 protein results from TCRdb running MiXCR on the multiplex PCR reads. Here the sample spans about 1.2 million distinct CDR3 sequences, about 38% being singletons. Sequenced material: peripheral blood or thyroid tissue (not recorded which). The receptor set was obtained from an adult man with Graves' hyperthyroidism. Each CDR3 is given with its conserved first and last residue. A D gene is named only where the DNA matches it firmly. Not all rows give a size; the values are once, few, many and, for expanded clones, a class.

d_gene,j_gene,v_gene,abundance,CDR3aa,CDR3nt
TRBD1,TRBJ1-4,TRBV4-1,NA,CASSPTQDRGYEKLFF,TGCGCCAGCAGCCCCACCCAGGACAGGGGATATGAAAAACTGTTTTTT
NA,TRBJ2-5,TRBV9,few,CASSPPKGVETQYF,TGTGCCAGCTCACCACCGAAGGGGGTGGAGACCCAGTACTTC
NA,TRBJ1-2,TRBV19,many,CASIDGNGGVRPYGYTF,TGTGCCAGTATCGACGGTAACGGGGGGGTTCGACCCTATGGCTACACCTTC
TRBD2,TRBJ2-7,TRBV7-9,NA,CASSLAREIWTSGSSYEQYF,TGTGCCAGCAGCTTAGCCCGGGAGATCTGGACTAGCGGGAGCTCCTACGAGCAGTACTTC
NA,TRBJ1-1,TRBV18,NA,CASSRPPDEAFF,TGTGCCAGCTCTCGGCCCCCCGATGAAGCTTTCTTT
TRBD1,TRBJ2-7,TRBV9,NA,CASSAFGTATTYERQYF,TGTGCCAGCAGCGCCTTCGGGACAGCAACTACCTACGAGCGGCAGTACTTC
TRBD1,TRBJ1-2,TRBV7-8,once,CASSPLRTGYRYGYTF,TGTGCCAGCAGCCCTCTCAGGACAGGGTATCGCTATGGCTACACCTTC
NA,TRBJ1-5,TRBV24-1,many,CAISQGGNQPQHF,TGTGCCATCTCACAGGGAGGCAATCAGCCCCAGCATTTT
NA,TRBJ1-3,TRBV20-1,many,CSAREPGHFSGNTIYF,TGCAGTGCTAGAGAGCCAGGGCACTTCTCTGGAAACACCATATATTTT
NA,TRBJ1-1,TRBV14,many,CASSPWGFRTEAFF,TGTGCCAGCAGCCCCTGGGGGTTTCGCACTGAAGCTTTCTTT
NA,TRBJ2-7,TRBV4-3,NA,CASSESGSYERYF,TGCGCCAGCAGTGAGTCAGGGTCGTACGAGCGGTACTTC
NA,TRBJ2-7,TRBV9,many,CASSVGLEGYEQYF,TGTGCCAGCAGCGTCGGCCTGGAGGGCTACGAGCAGTACTTC
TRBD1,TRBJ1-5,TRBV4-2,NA,CASSQWVTGVQPQHF,TGTGCCAGCAGCCAATGGGTGACAGGGGTCCAGCCCCAGCATTTT
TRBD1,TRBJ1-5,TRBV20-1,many,CSATITGGGQPQHF,TGCAGTGCTACAATTACAGGGGGCGGACAGCCCCAGCATTTT
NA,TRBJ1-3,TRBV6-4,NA,CASSDRGYGNTIYF,TGTGCCAGCAGTGACAGGGGGTACGGAAACACCATATATTTT
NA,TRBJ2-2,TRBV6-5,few,CASRLRVETGELFF,TGTGCCAGCAGATTAAGGGTGGAGACCGGGGAGCTGTTTTTT
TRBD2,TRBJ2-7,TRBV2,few,CASSGVAGAYEQYF,TGTGCCAGCAGTGGAGTAGCGGGTGCCTACGAGCAGTACTTC
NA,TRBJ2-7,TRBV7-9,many,CASSSDRILYEQYF,TGTGCCAGCAGCTCCGACAGGATTCTCTACGAGCAGTACTTC
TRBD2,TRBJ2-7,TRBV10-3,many,CAISEPGGTLYEQYF,TGTGCCATCAGTGAGCCGGGGGGGACTCTCTACGAGCAGTACTTC
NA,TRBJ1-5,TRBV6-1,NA,CASSERPNQPQHF,TGTGCCAGCAGTGAACGTCCAAATCAGCCCCAGCATTTT
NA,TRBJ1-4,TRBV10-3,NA,CAIQEGVRGQLFF,TGTGCCATCCAGGAGGGGGTTAGAGGCCAACTGTTTTTT
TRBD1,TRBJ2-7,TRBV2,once,CASRKGQGGVEQYF,TGTGCCAGCAGAAAGGGACAGGGCGGGGTCGAGCAGTACTTC
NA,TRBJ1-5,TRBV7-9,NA,CASSSGPGSNQPQHF,TGTGCCAGCAGCTCCGGGCCGGGGAGCAATCAGCCCCAGCATTTT
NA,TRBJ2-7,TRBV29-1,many,CSVDIQGYEQYF,TGCAGCGTTGACATACAGGGATACGAGCAGTACTTC
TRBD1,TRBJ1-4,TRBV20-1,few,CSGTGSEEKLFF,TGCAGTGGGACAGGGTCTGAAGAAAAACTGTTTTTT
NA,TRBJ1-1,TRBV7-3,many,CASSTRPGANTEAFF,TGTGCCAGCAGCACAAGGCCCGGCGCGAACACTGAAGCTTTCTTT
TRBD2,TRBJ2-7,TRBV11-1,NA,CASSRTSENHEQYF,TGTGCCAGCAGCCGTACTAGCGAGAACCACGAGCAGTACTTC
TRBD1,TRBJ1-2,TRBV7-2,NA,CASSLVSQGGWGYTF,TGTGCCAGCAGCTTAGTCTCCCAGGGGGGCTGGGGCTACACCTTC
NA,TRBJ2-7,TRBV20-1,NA,CSVAFPPASDEQYF,TGCAGTGTCGCGTTTCCTCCTGCCTCGGACGAGCAGTACTTC
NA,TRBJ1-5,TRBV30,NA,CAWAKDGQPQHF,TGTGCCTGGGCCAAAGATGGGCAGCCCCAGCATTTT
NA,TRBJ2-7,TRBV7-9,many,CASSVSSEQYF,TGTGCCAGCAGCGTGTCAAGCGAGCAGTACTTC
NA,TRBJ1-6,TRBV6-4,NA,CASYDPGNGYNSPLHF,TGTGCCAGCTACGATCCAGGTAACGGCTATAATTCACCCCTCCACTTT
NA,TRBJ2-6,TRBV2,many,CASSGLAGANVLTF,TGTGCCAGCAGCGGGCTGGCTGGGGCCAACGTCCTGACTTTC
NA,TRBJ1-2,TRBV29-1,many,CSVELGGYGYTF,TGCAGCGTTGAACTAGGAGGCTATGGCTACACCTTC
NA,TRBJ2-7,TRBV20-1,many,CSGASPQGYEQYF,TGCAGTGGCGCAAGTCCACAGGGCTACGAGCAGTACTTC
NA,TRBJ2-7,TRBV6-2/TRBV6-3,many,CASSRGGDSTDEQYF,TGTGCCAGCAGCCGGGGTGGGGACTCGACGGACGAGCAGTACTTC
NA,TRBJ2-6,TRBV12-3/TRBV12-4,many,CASSANVLTF,TGTGCCAGCAGCGCCAACGTCCTGACTTTC
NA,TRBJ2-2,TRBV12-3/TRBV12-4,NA,CASSTPFIGGAGELFF,TGTGCCAGCAGTACCCCCTTTATAGGCGGGGCCGGGGAGCTGTTTTTT
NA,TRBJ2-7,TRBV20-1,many,CSAPSTIYEQYF,TGCAGTGCTCCTTCTACTATCTACGAGCAGTACTTC
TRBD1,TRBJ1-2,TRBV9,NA,CASSVVAGGMNGYTF,TGTGCCAGCAGCGTAGTGGCAGGGGGTATGAATGGCTACACCTTC
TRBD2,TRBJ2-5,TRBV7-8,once,CASSLPGTSVGETQYF,TGTGCCAGCAGCCTCCCCGGGACTAGCGTGGGGGAGACCCAGTACTTC
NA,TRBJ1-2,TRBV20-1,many,CSAIATDYGYTF,TGCAGTGCTATAGCGACAGACTATGGCTACACCTTC